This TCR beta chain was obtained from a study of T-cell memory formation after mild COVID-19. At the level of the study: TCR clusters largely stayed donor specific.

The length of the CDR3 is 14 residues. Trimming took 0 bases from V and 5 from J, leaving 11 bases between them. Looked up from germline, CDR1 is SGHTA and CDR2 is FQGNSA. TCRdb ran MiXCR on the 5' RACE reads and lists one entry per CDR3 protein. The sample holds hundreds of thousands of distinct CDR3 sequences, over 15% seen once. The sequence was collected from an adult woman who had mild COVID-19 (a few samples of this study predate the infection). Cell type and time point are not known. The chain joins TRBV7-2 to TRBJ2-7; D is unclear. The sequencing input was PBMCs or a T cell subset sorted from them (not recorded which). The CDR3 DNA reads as TGTGCCAGCAGCTTAGCGCAGGTTGTGCACGAGCAGTACTTC. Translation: CASSLAQVVHEQYF.